The present T cell receptor beta chain was sequenced within a study of blood T cells in healthy people across ages. Study conclusions and caveats: The fall in TCR beta diversity per million T cells was roughly linear with age.

Concerning this clonotype itself: Its antigen remains unidentified.

Peripheral blood, about 9.3 milliliters per donor, was collected. Sample-barcoded 5' priming and a J-beta primer mix drove a second PCR of 7 to 11 cycles. Each cDNA molecule carried a tag from a template-switch adaptor that contained 12 random nucleotides. Every sample produced at least 2.5 million CDR3-containing paired-end reads. A single record per CDR3 protein comes from TCRdb applying MiXCR to the 5' RACE reads. The sample has roughly 1,500,000 distinct CDR3 sequences; around 42% are singletons. The clonotype was recovered from a woman under 30 in good health. The specimen was blood.

This chain's CDR3 is CASSPGWGTGANVLTF. CDR3 coding DNA: TGTGCCAGCAGCCCCGGGTGGGGGACCGGGGCCAACGTCCTGACTTTC. V gene TRBV5-6 combines with J gene TRBJ2-6; D may be TRBD1 or TRBD2 (5 bases each). The CDR3 contains 16 residues. CDR1 and CDR2 from the germline V gene are SGHDT and YYEEEE. The ends were cut back, 4 bases at V and 4 bases at J, with 15 bases in the middle.